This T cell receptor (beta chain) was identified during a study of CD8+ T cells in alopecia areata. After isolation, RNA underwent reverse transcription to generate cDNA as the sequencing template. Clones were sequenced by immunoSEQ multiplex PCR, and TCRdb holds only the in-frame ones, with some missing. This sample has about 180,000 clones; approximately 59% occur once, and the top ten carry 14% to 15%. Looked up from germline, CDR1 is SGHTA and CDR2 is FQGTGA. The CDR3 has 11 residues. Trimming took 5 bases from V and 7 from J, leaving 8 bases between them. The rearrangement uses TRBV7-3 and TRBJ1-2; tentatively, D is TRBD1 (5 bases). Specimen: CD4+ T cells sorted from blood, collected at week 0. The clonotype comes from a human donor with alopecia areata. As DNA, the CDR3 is TGTGCCAGCAGCCCAGGGTTTGGCTACACCTTC. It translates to CASSPGFGYTF. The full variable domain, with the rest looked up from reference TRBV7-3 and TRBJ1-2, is GAGVSQTPSNKVTEKGKYVELRCDPISGHTALYWYRQSLGQGPEFLIYFQGTGAADDSGLPNDRFFAVRPEGSVSTLKIQRTERGDSAVYLCASSPGFGYTFGSGTRLTVV.